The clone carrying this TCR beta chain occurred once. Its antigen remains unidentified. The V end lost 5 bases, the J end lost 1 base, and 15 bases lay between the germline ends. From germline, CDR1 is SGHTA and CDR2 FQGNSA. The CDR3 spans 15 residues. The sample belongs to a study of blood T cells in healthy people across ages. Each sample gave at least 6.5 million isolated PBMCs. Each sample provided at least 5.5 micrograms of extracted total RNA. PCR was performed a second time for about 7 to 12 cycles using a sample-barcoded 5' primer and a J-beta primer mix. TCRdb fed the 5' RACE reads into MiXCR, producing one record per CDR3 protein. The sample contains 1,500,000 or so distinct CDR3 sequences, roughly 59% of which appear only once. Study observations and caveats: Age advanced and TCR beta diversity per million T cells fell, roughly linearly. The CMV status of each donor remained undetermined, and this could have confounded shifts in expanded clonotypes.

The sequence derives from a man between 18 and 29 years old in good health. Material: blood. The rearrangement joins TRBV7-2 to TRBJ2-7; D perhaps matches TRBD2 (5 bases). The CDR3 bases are TGTGCCAGCAGCCGACCAGCTGGACTGTCCTACGAGCAGTACTTC. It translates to CASSRPAGLSYEQYF.